These 13 T cell receptor beta chains were all obtained from the same sample, sequenced in a study of OX40 agonist ivuxolimab in advanced cancers. The repertoire was sequenced with immunoSEQ multiplex PCR; TCRdb's copy has only in-frame clones and lacks some. Among 75,000 to 90,000 clones, approximately 88% were seen once, and the ten largest hold 9% to 10%. The sample here was CD4+ or CD8+ T cells sorted from blood, taken in a trial of the OX40 agonist ivuxolimab. The source of these receptors is an adult with an advanced solid tumor such as melanoma, head and neck, liver or kidney cancer.

The chain employs TRBV9 and TRBJ2-2; no clear D gene. Trimming removed 0 bases at V and 0 bases at J, with 6 bases between. The CDR3 totals 15 residues. Germline V lookup: CDR1 SGDLS, CDR2 YYNGEE. The CDR3 nucleotides read TGTGCCAGCAGCGTAGGGATGACGAACACCGGGGAGCTGTTTTTT. Encoded protein: CASSVGMTNTGELFF.

The chain uses TRBV2 and TRBJ1-4; unclear D gene. CDR3 length equals 14 residues. Germline V CDR1 and CDR2: SNHLY, FYNNEI. V lost 1 base to trimming and J lost 10 bases, with 13 bases between them. CDR3 loop: CASSEGLGGRKLFF. The CDR3 DNA sequence: TGTGCCAGCAGTGAAGGGCTTGGAGGGAGAAAACTGTTTTTT.

In its sample, this clone was seen a few times. The chain links TRBV7-8 to TRBJ1-6; D is unresolved. This CDR3 has 13 amino acids. Germline CDR1 and CDR2: SGHVS and FQNEAQ. V was pared by 2 bases and J by 8 bases, with 7 bases between. In DNA, the CDR3 is TGTGCCAGCAGCTTAAGGACGGATTCACCCCTCCACTTT. Translation: CASSLRTDSPLHF.

This chain connects TRBV7-6 to TRBJ2-3; D unresolved. Germline CDR1 reads SGHVS; CDR2 reads FNYEAQ. The CDR3 runs 12 residues. Trimming stripped 0 bases from V and 11 bases from J, with 9 bases between. The CDR3 protein is CASSLAQNVQYF. Written as DNA, the CDR3 is TGTGCCAGCAGCTTAGCACAGAACGTGCAGTATTTT. Full variable domain (remainder filled in from reference TRBV7-6 and TRBJ2-3): GAGVSQSPRYKVTKRGQDVALRCDPISGHVSLYWYRQALGQGPEFLTYFNYEAQQDKSGLPNDRFSAERPEGSISTLTIQRTEQRDSAMYRCASSLAQNVQYFGPGTRLTVL.

This chain uses TRBV5-4 with TRBJ2-5, with 7 bases aligning to TRBD1. Germline V gene sequence: CDR1 SGHNT, CDR2 YYREEE (reference sequence). This CDR3 comprises 14 residues. V was clipped by 2 bases and J by 5 bases; unmatched bases: 6. As DNA, the CDR3 is TGTGCCAGCAGCTTCAAGGGGGCTGGGGAGACCCAGTACTTC. This encodes CASSFKGAGETQYF.

The V call is TRBV6-6, the J call TRBJ1-1, with 10 bases that match TRBD1. The CDR3 has 14 amino acids. The V segment lost 6 bases and the J segment 5 bases; nucleotides outside the gene matches: 6. Germline CDR1 MNHNY, CDR2 SVGAGI (reference sequence). As DNA, the CDR3 is TGTGCCAGCAGCCGGGACAGGGGAGAAACTGAAGCTTTCTTT. It yields the protein CASSRDRGETEAFF.

J is TRBJ2-4 and V is TRBV5-4; D is possibly TRBD2 (5 bases). V lost 0 bases and J lost 7, with 8 bases in between. Germline V gene lookup returns CDR1 SGHNT and CDR2 YYREEE (reference sequence). This CDR3 has 13 amino acids. CDR3 amino acids: CASSLDGVNIQYF. CDR3 coding DNA: TGTGCCAGCAGCTTGGACGGGGTGAACATTCAGTACTTC. Supplemented by reference TRBV5-4 and TRBJ2-4, the full variable domain reads ETGVTQSPTHLIKTRGQQVTLRCSSQSGHNTVSWYQQALGQGPQFIFQYYREEENGRGNFPPRFSGLQFPNYSSELNVNALELDDSALYLCASSLDGVNIQYFGAGTRLSVL.

The chain employs TRBV18 and TRBJ1-4; a possible D gene is TRBD1 (6 bases). Trimming left V 3 bases short and J 8 bases short, with 16 bases between. Germline V CDR1 and CDR2: KGHSH, LQKENI. The CDR3 length is 15 residues. CDR3 nucleotide sequence: TGTGCCAGCTCACCCTCGGGACAAGGAGGGGAAAAACTGTTTTTT. It specifies CASSPSGQGGEKLFF.

In its sample, this clone was seen once. The chain combines TRBV5-1 with TRBJ1-2; 9 bases fit TRBD1. CDR3 length equals 13 residues. Germline V gene lookup returns CDR1 SGHRS and CDR2 YFSETQ. Trimming removed 2 bases from V and 5 bases from J; junction bases left unmatched: 1. The CDR3 loop reads CASSFDRGYGYTF. CDR3 sequence (DNA): TGCGCCAGCAGCTTCGACAGGGGGTATGGCTACACCTTC.

This chain connects TRBV5-1 to TRBJ2-2; 9 positions agree with TRBD1. The ends lost 8 bases at V and 5 bases at J; junction bases unmatched: 10. Germline V lookup: CDR1 SGHRS, CDR2 YFSETQ. CDR3 length: 15 amino acids. The CDR3 here is CASTPQGARTGELFF. In DNA form, the CDR3 reads TGCGCCAGTACGCCACAGGGGGCACGAACCGGGGAGCTGTTTTTT.

The V call is TRBV4-1, the J call TRBJ2-5; tentative D call: TRBD1 (6 bases). Trimming cost V 1 base and J 4 bases, with 16 bases left between them. The V gene's germline CDR1 is MGHRA and CDR2 YSYEKL. The CDR3 is made up of 16 amino acids. CDR3 sequence reads: CASSQGVRGWGETQYF. CDR3 bases: TGCGCCAGCAGCCAAGGGGTCAGGGGATGGGGAGAGACCCAGTACTTC.

The rearrangement links TRBV11-2 to TRBJ2-3; no clear D. CDR1 and CDR2 (germline): SGHAT, FQNNGV. The CDR3 contains 15 residues. Trimming cost V 2 bases and J 2 bases, with 11 bases left between them. CDR3 sequence: CASSLSVGLTDTQYF. The CDR3 DNA is TGTGCCAGCAGCTTAAGTGTAGGGCTCACAGATACGCAGTATTTT.

This clone came up once. CDR3 in amino acids: CASSQGGPKNIQYF. The CDR3 DNA follows: TGTGCCAGCAGCCAGGGGGGGCCCAAAAACATTCAGTACTTC. The chain has TRBV7-2 and TRBJ2-4, with D tentatively TRBD1 or TRBD2 (7 bases each). In germline, CDR1 is SGHTA, CDR2 FQGNSA. V was shortened by 5 bases and J by 2 bases, with 10 bases between the two germline ends. There are 14 residues in the CDR3. Drawing the rest from reference TRBV7-2 and TRBJ2-4, the complete variable domain is GAGVSQSPSNKVTEKGKDVELRCDPISGHTALYWYRQSLGQGLEFLIYFQGNSAPDKSGLPSDRFSAERTGGSVSTLTIQRTQQEDSAVYLCASSQGGPKNIQYFGAGTRLSVL.